The 22 T cell receptor beta chains presented below share a single source sample, sequenced in a study of vaccination and CD4 T cells after COVID-19. No antigen is known for these receptors. Oncomine TCR Beta short-read sequencing was applied to DNA from cultured CD4+ T cells. TCRdb passed the PCR reads through MiXCR, listing each CDR3 protein once. The sample contains more than 10,000 distinct CDR3 sequences, roughly 70% of which appear only once. Stated treatment: approximately nine-day PBMC culture with coronavirus spike peptide pools or control peptides (ViraFEST assay). Sequencing was performed on CD4+ T cells from blood, cultured in vitro. The receptor source for this set is a human donor who had recovered from COVID-19.

This clonotype was recorded only once. V usage is TRBV7-2 and J usage is TRBJ2-3; no clear D. Germline loops: CDR1 SGHTA, CDR2 FQGNSA. Trimming took 8 bases from V and 2 from J, leaving 11 bases between them. This CDR3 contains 13 residues. The CDR3 DNA reads TGTGCCAGCTCCCCCCGGCCCACAGATACGCAGTATTTT. The encoded protein is CASSPRPTDTQYF.

This chain connects TRBV7-3 to TRBJ2-2, with 8 bases that match TRBD1. This CDR3 spans 20 amino acids. V shed 1 base and J 2 bases; nucleotides not matched to a gene: 15. Germline CDR1 SGHTA, CDR2 FQGTGA. CDR3 region: CASSLRDYSGTGLNTGELFF. The CDR3, as DNA: TGTGCCAGCAGCTTAAGGGATTACTCCGGGACAGGACTTAACACCGGGGAGCTGTTTTTT.

This clonotype was counted a few times. The chain is built from TRBV20-1 and TRBJ1-5; unclear D gene. Between the trimmed V and J ends, which lost 2 bases and 3 bases, there was a span of 5 bases. The CDR3 loop spans 12 amino acids. Germline-derived CDR1 and CDR2 are DFQATT and SNEGSKA (reference sequence). CDR3 DNA: TGCAGTGCTAGACCTCTCAATCAGCCCCAGCATTTT. Translating gives CSARPLNQPQHF.

This chain uses TRBV6-1 with TRBJ2-1; 11 bases match TRBD2. Germline CDR1 and CDR2: MNHNS and SASEGT. The CDR3 has 15 residues. The ends lost 6 bases at V and 2 bases at J; junction bases unmatched: 3. CDR3 loop: CASRLAGGAYNEQFF. In nucleotides, the CDR3 is TGTGCCAGCAGGTTAGCGGGAGGGGCCTACAATGAGCAGTTCTTC.

V gene TRBV24-1 combines with J gene TRBJ1-2; 8 nucleotides line up with TRBD1. The CDR3 is 13 residues long. After removal of 6 bases from V and 6 bases from J, the junction contained 5 bases not matched to a gene. Germline CDR1 KGHDR, CDR2 SFDVKD. In DNA, the CDR3 is TGTGCCACCAGTCCCAGGGGGCTAGATGGCTACACCTTC. It yields the protein CATSPRGLDGYTF.

The V gene is TRBV20-1, the J gene TRBJ2-3, with a tentative D call TRBD1 (5 bases). The length of the CDR3 is 12 residues. Germline CDR1 reads DFQATT; CDR2 reads SNEGSKA (reference sequence). Trimming stripped 2 bases from V and 7 bases from J, with 10 bases between. The DNA of the CDR3 is TGCAGTGCTAGACGTCAGGGAAATACGCAGTATTTT. As protein: CSARRQGNTQYF.

The chain carries TRBV5-4 and TRBJ1-2; the match to TRBD1 covers 7 bases. The CDR3 has 13 residues. Germline V CDR1 and CDR2: SGHNT, YYREEE (reference sequence). V gave up 0 bases and J gave up 8 bases; unmatched junction bases: 4. CDR3 residues: CASSLEGAGGYTF. Written as DNA, the CDR3 is TGTGCCAGCAGCTTGGAGGGGGCGGGAGGCTACACCTTC.

This chain uses TRBV7-8 with TRBJ1-1; 9 bases map to TRBD1. Germline CDR1 SGHVS, CDR2 FQNEAQ. V trimming: 5 bases; J trimming: 4 bases; junction bases outside the gene matches: 5. CDR3 size: 14 residues. This CDR3 reads CASSRTGGPTEAFF. CDR3 bases: TGTGCCAGCAGCCGAACAGGGGGCCCCACTGAAGCTTTCTTT. The full variable domain, completed using reference TRBV7-8 and TRBJ1-1, is GAGVSQSPRYKVAKRGQDVALRCDPISGHVSLFWYQQALGQGPEFLTYFQNEAQLDKSGLPSDRFFAERPEGSVSTLKIQRTQQEDSAVYLCASSRTGGPTEAFFGQGTRLTVV.

This chain joins TRBV7-6 and TRBJ1-3; TRBD1 matches 8 bases. The CDR3 is 14 amino acids. CDR1 and CDR2 from the germline V gene are SGHVS and FNYEAQ. Trimming removed 5 bases from V and 4 bases from J; junction bases left unmatched: 4. CDR3 DNA sequence: TGTGCCAGCAGCCCGCGGACAGGGGGAAACACCATATATTTT. Protein product: CASSPRTGGNTIYF.

The chain links TRBV7-9 to TRBJ1-2; 7 bases match TRBD1. V lost 7 bases to trimming and J lost 7 bases; unmatched junction nucleotides: 12. The CDR3 runs to 14 residues. Germline V CDR1 and CDR2: SEHNR, FQNEAQ (reference sequence). The CDR3 region is CASTQQGGWSGYTF. The CDR3 DNA reads TGTGCCAGCACCCAGCAAGGGGGCTGGAGTGGCTACACCTTC.

The V call is TRBV15, the J call TRBJ1-1; possibly TRBD1 for D (6 bases). The CDR3 runs 14 residues. Per germline, CDR1 LNHNV and CDR2 YYDKDF (reference sequence). Between the trimmed V and J ends, which lost 5 bases and 6 bases, there was a span of 16 bases. CDR3 protein: CATSRDTGPPEAFF. As DNA, the CDR3 is TGTGCCACCAGCCGGGACACCGGGCCCCCTGAAGCTTTCTTT.

The chain uses TRBV10-2 and TRBJ2-5; 9 bases are a match to TRBD2. Per germline, CDR1 WSHSY and CDR2 SAAADI. The CDR3 spans 14 residues. The J segment lost 5 bases and the V segment lost 0 bases, leaving 1 base of the junction unmatched. Here the CDR3 DNA reads TGCGCCAGCAGTGAGTCGGCGGGAGGGGAGACCCAGTACTTC. Translating it yields CASSESAGGETQYF.

The chain couples TRBV20-1 to TRBJ1-5, with 9 bases matching TRBD1. The germline V gene encodes CDR1 DFQATT and CDR2 SNEGSKA (reference sequence). There are 17 residues in the CDR3. Germline trimming cut 0 bases from V and 5 bases from J; bases unmatched to any gene: 11. Written as DNA, the CDR3 is TGCAGTGCTAGAGATATGGGAGGACAGGGGCCCGATCAGCCCCAGCATTTT. Encoded protein: CSARDMGGQGPDQPQHF.

The chain employs TRBV6-5 and TRBJ1-6; D unclear. The germline gives CDR1 MNHEY, CDR2 SVGAGI. The CDR3 is 13 amino acids. Trimming took 3 bases from V and 10 from J, leaving 10 bases between them. CDR3 sequence (DNA): TGTGCCAGCAGTTATGAGGCAGTCTCACCCCTCCACTTT. Amino acid sequence: CASSYEAVSPLHF.

The genes are TRBV29-1 and TRBJ1-1, with a tentative D call TRBD1 (6 bases). The CDR3 is 13 residues long. V lost 4 bases, J lost 0 bases, and 9 bases lay in between. In germline, CDR1 is SQVTM, CDR2 ANQGSEA. CDR3 residues: CSVVRTVNTEAFF. DNA of the CDR3: TGCAGCGTTGTTCGGACAGTGAACACTGAAGCTTTCTTT.

The V gene is TRBV7-2, the J gene TRBJ1-2; 7 bases agree with TRBD1. J lost 8 bases, V lost 5 bases, and 8 bases had no gene match. CDR3 length: 13 residues. Germline loops: CDR1 SGHTA, CDR2 FQGNSA. Here the CDR3 reads CASSPTGVGGYTF. CDR3 nucleotides: TGTGCCAGCAGCCCCACAGGGGTGGGGGGCTACACCTTC.

The gene calls are TRBV7-9 and TRBJ2-7, with 8 bases aligning to TRBD1. CDR1 is SEHNR and CDR2 is FQNEAQ in the germline V gene (reference sequence). The CDR3 runs to 15 residues. J lost 4 bases, V lost 5 bases, and 10 bases had no gene match. Here the CDR3 reads CASSPGQGVRYEQYF. CDR3 in DNA: TGTGCCAGCAGCCCCGGACAGGGAGTAAGGTACGAGCAGTACTTC.

The chain has TRBV6-2 or TRBV6-3 and TRBJ1-1; D remains unclear. The CDR3 length is 15 residues. Germline CDR1 reads MNHEY; CDR2 reads SVGEGT. The germline V and J ends were trimmed by 7 bases and 8 bases, with 23 bases remaining between them. The CDR3 nucleotides are TGTGCCAGCACCCGAACCGCCGACGGGAGGACCGAAGCTTTCTTT. Translation: CASTRTADGRTEAFF.

The genes are TRBV24-1 and TRBJ2-7; D is unresolved. The CDR3 length is 13 residues. Germline CDR1 reads KGHDR; CDR2 reads SFDVKD. V lost 8 bases, J lost 12 bases, and 22 bases lay in between. The CDR3 nucleotides are TGTGCCACCAAAAACTTAACGGGCCCGGCTTTGTACTTC. It translates to CATKNLTGPALYF.

The chain employs TRBV21-1 and TRBJ1-2; the table names TRBD1, a call not compared with the DNA. TRBV21-1 corresponds to a pseudogene. CDR3 length: 14 residues. CDR3 residues: CASSSCPIAYGYTF. CDR3 in DNA: TGTGCCAGCAGCAGTTGCCCCATAGCCTATGGCTACACCTTC.

The chain combines TRBV5-1 with TRBJ1-5, with D possibly being TRBD1 (5 bases). This CDR3 has 15 amino acids. Trimming removed 0 bases at V and 3 bases at J, with 10 bases between. CDR1 and CDR2 from the germline V gene are SGHRS and YFSETQ. The CDR3 loop is CASSLADSLNQPQHF. Here the CDR3 DNA reads TGCGCCAGCAGCTTGGCCGACAGCCTCAATCAGCCCCAGCATTTT.

The chain couples TRBV24-1 to TRBJ2-5, with 7 bases matching TRBD1. The CDR3 loop spans 15 amino acids. CDR1 is KGHDR, CDR2 SFDVKD, per germline. After removal of 0 bases from V and 2 bases from J, the junction contained 2 bases not matched to a gene. The CDR3 DNA follows: TGTGCCACCAGTGATTTGGGGACAGCACAAGAGACCCAGTACTTC. Amino acids: CATSDLGTAQETQYF.